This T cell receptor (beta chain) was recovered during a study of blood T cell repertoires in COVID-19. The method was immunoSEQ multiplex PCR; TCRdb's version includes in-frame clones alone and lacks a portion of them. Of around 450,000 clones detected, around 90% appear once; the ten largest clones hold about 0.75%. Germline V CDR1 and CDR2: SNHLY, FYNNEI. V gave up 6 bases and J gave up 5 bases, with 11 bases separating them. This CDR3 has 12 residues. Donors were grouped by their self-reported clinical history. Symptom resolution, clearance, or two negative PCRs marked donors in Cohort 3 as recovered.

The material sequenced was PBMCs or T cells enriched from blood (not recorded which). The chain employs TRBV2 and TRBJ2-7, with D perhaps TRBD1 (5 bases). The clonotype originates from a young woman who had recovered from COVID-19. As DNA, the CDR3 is TGTGCCAGCAGCAACAGGATGGACGAGCAGTACTTC. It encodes CASSNRMDEQYF.